The entry below gives a single T cell receptor (beta chain) sequence along with its context. The data derive from a study of blood T cell repertoires in COVID-19. The CDR3 spans 15 residues. Germline CDR1 reads SGHVS; CDR2 reads FQNEAQ. V lost 5 bases and J 0 bases, leaving 13 bases between the germline ends. Produced via immunoSEQ multiplex PCR; TCRdb's table is partial and in-frame only. The profile shows approximately 260,000 clones, 75% to 90% of them singletons. Sequenced material: peripheral blood. This sequence was found in a woman in her forties with acute or convalescent COVID-19. J is TRBJ1-2 and V is TRBV7-8; tentative D call: TRBD1 (6 bases). DNA of the CDR3: TGTGCCAGCAGCCGAATGGACAGATCTAACTATGGCTACACCTTC. Translated, it gives CASSRMDRSNYGYTF.